A selection of T cell receptor beta chains follows, all from one sample in a study of cytotoxic CD8 clonotypes in ibrutinib-treated CLL. Data came from immunoSEQ multiplex PCR; TCRdb stores just in-frame clones and leaves some out. The sample lists about 130,000 clones; over 60% were seen once. The sequencing used PBMCs, collected after 12 months of ibrutinib treatment. The receptor set was obtained from a human donor with chronic lymphocytic leukemia. Each CDR3 is given with its conserved first and last residue. The D gene is left open where the match is weak.

CDR3 protein,V gene,J gene,D gene
CAWLRLPQYF,TRBV30,TRBJ2-3,-
CASSTSGRGNTGELFF,TRBV19,TRBJ2-2,TRBD2
CASSGIERETQYF,TRBV2,TRBJ2-5,-
CASSPPGEIYSNQPQHF,TRBV28,TRBJ1-5,-
CASSQDSLSYEQYF,TRBV4-3,TRBJ2-7,-
CASSPDPYTDTQYF,TRBV9,TRBJ2-3,-
CASSLGASGITVNEQFF,TRBV5-1,TRBJ2-1,TRBD2
CASSYATSSGNTIYF,TRBV6-6,TRBJ1-3,-
CAISGGEGYTF,TRBV10-3,TRBJ1-2,-
CASSHVMQGTGEQYF,TRBV4-2,TRBJ2-7,-
CATTARNYGYTF,TRBV6-5,TRBJ1-2,-
CASSSSDTETQYF,TRBV5-4,TRBJ2-5,-
CASSQVPSGRVDEQFF,TRBV4-1,TRBJ2-1,TRBD2
CASSPSPGQAYWVTQYF,TRBV7-2,TRBJ2-3,TRBD1
CASSSTLTGYTEAFF,TRBV27,TRBJ1-1,TRBD1
CATSTRTTRTADTQYF,TRBV15,TRBJ2-3,-
CAWSKNRGTYEQYF,TRBV30,TRBJ2-7,TRBD1
CASGTSGYEQYF,TRBV2,TRBJ2-7,TRBD2
CASSLLRTSGGGNEQFF,TRBV7-2,TRBJ2-1,TRBD2
CASSPVGQGFINEQFF,TRBV28,TRBJ2-1,TRBD1
CASSLDRDRVSEQYF,TRBV27,TRBJ2-7,TRBD1
CATRLVTYNEQFF,TRBV10-3,TRBJ2-1,-
CASSSGQTTDTQYF,TRBV7-2,TRBJ2-3,TRBD1
CASRGRTELTNNEQFF,TRBV19,TRBJ2-1,-
CASSVGSGMNTEAFF,TRBV9,TRBJ1-1,-
CASSGSRDRVTGELFF,TRBV9,TRBJ2-2,TRBD1
CSVEGSRGSPGELFF,TRBV29-1,TRBJ2-2,-
CAWSTDTSSYEQYF,TRBV30,TRBJ2-7,-
CASSQPDSPHSYEQYF,TRBV4-1,TRBJ2-7,-
CASSRTSLNTEAFF,TRBV21-1,TRBJ1-1,-
CATSSISGSSYEQYF,TRBV15,TRBJ2-7,TRBD2
CASSYGTSGRAYNEQFF,TRBV5-4,TRBJ2-1,TRBD2
CASSQDTGSGGGPDTQYF,TRBV4-3,TRBJ2-3,TRBD2
CASSLGAWKYSNQPQHF,TRBV7-8,TRBJ1-5,-
CASSIIRGGFSNQPQHF,TRBV19,TRBJ1-5,-
CATSRDRVHDYEQYF,TRBV15,TRBJ2-7,-
CASSPREPYEQYF,TRBV7-2,TRBJ2-7,-
CASGRESSTDTQYF,TRBV27,TRBJ2-3,-
CAISESGLAGDETQYF,TRBV10-3,TRBJ2-5,TRBD2
CASSEIAGGSYEQYF,TRBV6-1,TRBJ2-7,TRBD2
CASSSYGPYGYTF,TRBV10-1,TRBJ1-2,-
CASSLFQSSYNEQFF,TRBV7-2,TRBJ2-1,-
CSVVVTQSYEQYF,TRBV29-1,TRBJ2-7,-
CASRVWDTTEQYF,TRBV6-6,TRBJ2-7,-
CAWSARLAMQFF,TRBV30,TRBJ2-1,TRBD2
CASSAPLGGSTSYEQYF,TRBV6-1,TRBJ2-7,TRBD2
CASSLGGTGAAGGYTF,TRBV5-8,TRBJ1-2,TRBD1
CASPPEVVGWTKNIQYF,TRBV5-1,TRBJ2-4,-
CASSLGTGMNTEAFF,TRBV7-3,TRBJ1-1,TRBD1